Listed below are T cell receptor beta chains from one sample, sequenced in a study of blood T cell repertoires in COVID-19. The protocol was immunoSEQ multiplex PCR, while the TCRdb copy is restricted to in-frame clones and leaves out a portion. The table has approximately 100,000 clones, approximately 82% seen once. Sequenced material: peripheral blood. The receptors were gathered from a man aged 65-85 years with acute or convalescent COVID-19. Both conserved end residues are part of each CDR3. D genes are given only for firm matches. Where a row states a size, it is once, few, many or the class of an expanded clone; other rows omit it.

clone size,V gene,J gene,D gene,CDR3 DNA,CDR3 protein
-,TRBV6-1,TRBJ2-7,-,TGTGCCAGCAGTGACAGGGCCTCCCCCAAATACGAGCAGTACTTC,CASSDRASPKYEQYF
-,TRBV14,TRBJ2-5,-,TGTGCCAGCAGCCAAGATCGGGCAGGGTCCCAGTACTTC,CASSQDRAGSQYF
-,TRBV30,TRBJ1-4,TRBD1,TGTGCCTGGAGTGTAGGGGACAGGTTGACGTTTTTT,CAWSVGDRLTFF
once,TRBV25-1,TRBJ2-7,-,TGTGCCAGCAGTGACACTGTTCTCTACGAGCAGTACTTC,CASSDTVLYEQYF
-,TRBV7-3,TRBJ2-1,TRBD1,TGTGCCAGCAGCTTAGGGACAGGTGAGCAGTTCTTC,CASSLGTGEQFF
-,TRBV6-5,TRBJ1-1,-,TGTGCCAGCAATCTCCGCAGGAACACTGAAGCTTTCTTT,CASNLRRNTEAFF
-,TRBV7-2,TRBJ2-1,-,TGTGCCAGCAGCTTAGACAGGCGGGAGCAGTTCTTC,CASSLDRREQFF
-,TRBV7-2,TRBJ2-1,-,TGTGCCAGCAGCTTTCAGGACTCACCCGGGAATGAGCAGTTCTTC,CASSFQDSPGNEQFF
few,TRBV6-4,TRBJ1-1,TRBD1,TGTGCCAGCAGTGTAGATAGGGGGCTGAACACTGAAGCTTTCTTT,CASSVDRGLNTEAFF
-,TRBV30,TRBJ2-3,-,TGTGCCTGGAGTGGATCGGGGGATACGCAGTATTTT,CAWSGSGDTQYF
-,TRBV11-2,TRBJ2-1,-,TGTGCCAGCAGCTTAGCTCGCACTAGCAGCATCGATGAGCAGTTCTTC,CASSLARTSSIDEQFF
-,TRBV15,TRBJ2-5,TRBD2,TGTGCCACCAGAAGCGAACTAGCGGGAGGGCCATTCGGAGAGACCCAGTACTTC,CATRSELAGGPFGETQYF
-,TRBV5-6,TRBJ1-5,-,TGTGCCAGCAGCTTGGGGTGGACAGGCAATCAGCCCCAGCATTTT,CASSLGWTGNQPQHF
-,TRBV29-1,TRBJ2-5,-,TGCAGCGTTGAAGACGACAAAGTCCCAAGGGAGACCCAGTACTTC,CSVEDDKVPRETQYF
-,TRBV7-9,TRBJ2-1,TRBD2,TGTGCCAGCAGCCTTAGCGGCGCGGGGGTCTCCAATGAGCAGTTCTTC,CASSLSGAGVSNEQFF
-,TRBV29-1,TRBJ1-5,-,TGCAGCGTTGGCTGGGGCCCTAATCAGCCCCAGCATTTT,CSVGWGPNQPQHF
-,TRBV28,TRBJ1-6,TRBD1,TGTGCCAGCAGAACCAGGACAGGGTTTCAGAATTCACCCCTCCACTTT,CASRTRTGFQNSPLHF
-,TRBV18,TRBJ2-1,-,TGTGCCAGCTCACCAGGGGCTATTGAGCAGTTCTTC,CASSPGAIEQFF
-,TRBV6-5,TRBJ1-2,TRBD1,TGTGCCAGCAGTCCGGACAGGGGGCTTGACTATGGCTACACCTTC,CASSPDRGLDYGYTF
-,TRBV19,TRBJ2-1,TRBD2,TGTGCCAGTAGTATACTTTTGTCTAGCGGGGCCAATGAGCAGTTCTTC,CASSILLSSGANEQFF
few,TRBV7-9,TRBJ1-2,-,TGTGCCAGCAGCTTATTTGTGACAGAAGATTATGGCTACACCTTC,CASSLFVTEDYGYTF
few,TRBV7-8,TRBJ1-1,-,TGTGCCAGCAGTCCTCGGACAGAGTCGAAAACTGAAGCTTTCTTT,CASSPRTESKTEAFF
-,TRBV11-3,TRBJ2-1,TRBD1,TGTGCCAGCAGCTTAGGGTGGACAGGCTCCACGGGTGAGCAGTTCTTC,CASSLGWTGSTGEQFF
-,TRBV6-5,TRBJ1-2,TRBD1,TGTGCCAGCAGTCTTACAGGGGATGGCTACACCTTC,CASSLTGDGYTF
-,TRBV7-9,TRBJ2-7,TRBD1,TGTGCCAGCAGCTTATCCCGACTACAGGGGCAGGAGCAGTACTTC,CASSLSRLQGQEQYF
-,TRBV18,TRBJ2-1,-,TGTGCCAGCTCACCTCCGGAGAACTTTCGTGATGAGCAGTTCTTC,CASSPPENFRDEQFF
-,TRBV9,TRBJ1-1,-,TGTGCCAGCAGCTATTCTGACACTGAAGCTTTCTTT,CASSYSDTEAFF
few,TRBV2,TRBJ1-1,-,TGTGCCGGGGAGGAACAGGCGAACACTGAAGCTTTCTTT,CAGEEQANTEAFF
-,TRBV6-5,TRBJ2-3,-,TGTGCCAGCCGGATCCGAGGGTTTTTTGATACGCAGTATTTT,CASRIRGFFDTQYF
once,TRBV5-4,TRBJ2-2,TRBD1,TGTGCCAGCACCTCTAGACAGGGGGCCGACACCGGGGAGCTGTTTTTT,CASTSRQGADTGELFF
-,TRBV28,TRBJ2-5,TRBD1,TGTGCCAGCAGTCCCGGGACAGGGGGCTATGAGACCCAGTACTTC,CASSPGTGGYETQYF
-,TRBV18,TRBJ1-1,-,TGTGCCAGCTCACTGGTCGGTGGGGGGGATAACACTGAAGCTTTCTTT,CASSLVGGGDNTEAFF
-,TRBV4-1,TRBJ2-3,TRBD2,TGCGCCAGCAGCCAAGACCGGGGCGGGGGGGCCGGAGATACGCAGTATTTT,CASSQDRGGGAGDTQYF
-,TRBV4-1,TRBJ2-3,TRBD2,TGCGCCAGCAGCTTAAGTGGAGCGGGAGTTGCAGATACGCAGTATTTT,CASSLSGAGVADTQYF
-,TRBV5-1,TRBJ2-1,TRBD2,TGCGCCAGCAGCGCGACTAGCGGGGGTTACAATGAGCAGTTCTTC,CASSATSGGYNEQFF
-,TRBV7-2,TRBJ2-2,TRBD1,TGTGCCAGCAGCCCACGACAGGGGAACCCTCGAATTAACACCGGGGAGCTGTTTTTT,CASSPRQGNPRINTGELFF
once,TRBV19,TRBJ2-7,TRBD2,TGTGCCAGTAGCCCACTAGCGGGAGTGGCCTACGAGCAGTACTTC,CASSPLAGVAYEQYF
-,TRBV5-6,TRBJ1-1,-,TGTGCCAGCAGCTTGGCCATCTTCCAGGGGACTGAAGCTTTCTTT,CASSLAIFQGTEAFF
few,TRBV18,TRBJ1-1,TRBD1,TGTGCCAGCAGCAGAGTACAGGGGGCTGAAGCTTTCTTT,CASSRVQGAEAFF
-,TRBV6-5,TRBJ2-1,TRBD2,TGTGCCAGCAGCGGGGGACTAGCCGAAACGGATGAGCAGTTCTTC,CASSGGLAETDEQFF
once,TRBV3-1/TRBV3-2,TRBJ1-1,-,TGTGCCAGCAGCCAAGGAGGGCAGGGGATTAATGAAGCTTTCTTT,CASSQGGQGINEAFF
-,TRBV30,TRBJ1-1,TRBD1,TGTGCCTGGAATATACAGGGGGCGGACACTGAAGCTTTCTTT,CAWNIQGADTEAFF
few,TRBV2,TRBJ1-2,TRBD1,TGTGCCAGCATGGGCAGGGGGCATTATGGCTACACCTTC,CASMGRGHYGYTF
-,TRBV5-1,TRBJ1-6,TRBD1,TGCGCCAGCAGCTTAACCAGCTCGACAGGGTATAGTTCACCCCTCCACTTT,CASSLTSSTGYSSPLHF
once,TRBV7-3,TRBJ2-2,TRBD1,TGTGCCAGCAGCCCGTCCCGGGACAGGGACAGCGGGGAGCTGTTTTTT,CASSPSRDRDSGELFF
-,TRBV9,TRBJ2-5,TRBD2,TGTGCCAGCAGCCCCCGGGGGGGAGAGACCCAGTACTTC,CASSPRGGETQYF
few,TRBV7-9,TRBJ2-7,TRBD2,TGTGCCAGCAGTTCTACTAGCGTGCTCTACGAGCAGTACTTC,CASSSTSVLYEQYF
-,TRBV15,TRBJ1-2,TRBD1,TGTGCCACCAGCAGAGGCCGGACAGGACTTGGCTACACCTTC,CATSRGRTGLGYTF
-,TRBV28,TRBJ2-3,-,TGTGCCAGCAGTATTTCTGTTGCGGGAAGCACAGATACGCAGTATTTT,CASSISVAGSTDTQYF
-,TRBV30,TRBJ2-5,TRBD2,TGTGCCTGGAGTGTTGGACTAGCGGGGATTCGGACCCAGTACTTC,CAWSVGLAGIRTQYF
-,TRBV11-2,TRBJ2-2,TRBD1,TGTGCCAGCAGCCGACAGGGTCGGACCGGGGAGCTGTTTTTT,CASSRQGRTGELFF
-,TRBV12-3/TRBV12-4,TRBJ2-7,TRBD1,TGTGCCAGCAGTTCCGACAGGGGCGAGCAGTACTTC,CASSSDRGEQYF
-,TRBV25-1,TRBJ1-4,-,TGTGCCAGCAGTGAGGTGGAGGGGTTGTATGAAAAACTGTTTTTT,CASSEVEGLYEKLFF
-,TRBV5-1,TRBJ1-1,-,TGCGCCAGCAGTTCACCTCAACAGGGCACTGAAGCTTTCTTT,CASSSPQQGTEAFF
once,TRBV11-2,TRBJ2-5,TRBD1,TGTGCCAGCAGCTGGGGGACAGGGGGCTTGGGGCAAGAGACCCAGTACTTC,CASSWGTGGLGQETQYF
once,TRBV5-1,TRBJ1-1,TRBD1,TGCGCCAGCAGGGGGACAGGGGATCCGAATAGTAACACTGAAGCTTTCTTT,CASRGTGDPNSNTEAFF